The 9 T cell receptor beta chains below were found in one sample sequenced in a study of cytomegalovirus exposure and HLA in healthy donors. The protocol was immunoSEQ multiplex PCR, while the TCRdb copy is restricted to in-frame clones and leaves out a portion. The data hold approximately 200,000 clones, with about 81% observed a single time. The sequenced material came from PBMCs. All receptors come from a young woman in good health and CMV-seronegative.

V is TRBV7-9 and J is TRBJ2-7; TRBD2 aligns across 13 bases. V was pared by 11 bases and J by 2 bases, with 6 bases of the junction left unmatched. Germline assignment: CDR1 SEHNR and CDR2 FQNEAQ (reference sequence). The CDR3 is made up of 14 amino acids. CDR3: CAVRTSGGAYEQYF. In DNA, the CDR3 is TGTGCCGTACGGACTAGCGGGGGAGCCTACGAGCAGTACTTC.

CDR3 protein: CASSESRTSGSSTDTQYF. The CDR3 DNA reads as TGTGCCAGCAGTGAATCCAGGACTAGCGGATCAAGCACAGATACGCAGTATTTT. The V call is TRBV6-1, the J call TRBJ2-3; 10 nucleotides line up with TRBD2. V shed 2 bases and J 0 bases; nucleotides not matched to a gene: 8. Germline V gene lookup returns CDR1 MNHNS and CDR2 SASEGT. The CDR3 is 18 amino acids.

The chain recombines TRBV6-1 with TRBJ2-5; TRBD1 matches 9 bases. The junction had 9 bases not matched to a gene; V was cut back by 5 bases and J by 5 bases. CDR3 size: 15 residues. From germline, CDR1 is MNHNS and CDR2 SASEGT. CDR3: CASSKNTGGLETQYF. CDR3 in DNA: TGTGCCAGCAGTAAAAATACAGGGGGCCTGGAGACCCAGTACTTC.

This rearrangement joins TRBV18 to TRBJ2-7, with 8 bases lining up with TRBD2. The J segment lost 0 bases and the V segment lost 1 base, leaving 5 bases of the junction unmatched. The CDR3 extends over 16 amino acids. The V gene's germline CDR1 is KGHSH and CDR2 LQKENI. In DNA form, the CDR3 reads TGTGCCAGCTCACCACGGGGCGGGGGGTCCTCCTACGAGCAGTACTTC. Amino acids: CASSPRGGGSSYEQYF.

This chain's CDR3 is CASSSVTGISNQPQHF. The CDR3 DNA reads as TGTGCCAGCAGCTCGGTGACAGGGATTAGCAATCAGCCCCAGCATTTT. This rearrangement joins TRBV7-2 to TRBJ1-5, with 7 bases fitting TRBD1. With 4 bases clipped from V and 0 bases from J, the junction kept 6 bases outside the gene matches. Looked up from germline, CDR1 is SGHTA and CDR2 is FQGNSA. CDR3 size: 16 residues.

The gene calls are TRBV2 and TRBJ2-4; TRBD1 aligns across 11 bases. Germline V gene data show CDR1 as SNHLY and CDR2 as FYNNEI. This CDR3 contains 14 residues. The trim removed 7 bases at V and 6 bases at J, leaving 5 bases unmatched. CDR3 sequence: CASNPGQGGNIQYF. CDR3 in DNA: TGTGCCAGCAATCCGGGACAGGGGGGAAACATTCAGTACTTC.

This clone was detected a few times. The chain is built from TRBV5-6 and TRBJ2-7; no clear D. The ends were cut back, 0 bases at V and 1 base at J, with 14 bases in the middle. The CDR3 has 16 amino acids. Germline CDR1 is SGHDT and CDR2 is YYEEEE. The CDR3 reads CASSLDPAGESYEQYF. The CDR3 DNA is TGTGCCAGCAGCTTGGATCCGGCAGGTGAATCCTACGAGCAGTACTTC.

This clone appeared many times. The chain links TRBV5-4 to TRBJ2-2; TRBD1 agrees at 8 bases. CDR1 and CDR2 from the germline V gene are SGHNT and YYREEE (reference sequence). The CDR3 is 16 amino acids. V was clipped by 4 bases and J by 4 bases; unmatched bases: 9. CDR3 in DNA: TGTGCCAGCAGCCGTGACAGGGGAAAGAGCACCGGGGAGCTGTTTTTT. Translation: CASSRDRGKSTGELFF.

The gene calls are TRBV28 and TRBJ1-4; tentative D call: TRBD1 (6 bases). Looked up from germline, CDR1 is MDHEN and CDR2 is SYDVKM. Between the trimmed V and J ends, which lost 8 bases and 8 bases, there was a span of 18 bases. The CDR3 covers 14 residues. CDR3 in amino acids: CASLKGGGSEKLFF. The CDR3 DNA is TGTGCCAGCCTCAAAGGGGGGGGTTCGGAAAAACTGTTTTTT.